This TCR beta chain was retrieved from a study of blood T cell repertoires in COVID-19. Study-level information: Researchers got acute and convalescent COVID-19 samples from the United States, Italy and Spain. T cells, B-cell-depleted T cells, or PBMCs provided the cDNA or gDNA that served as material.

Profiling relied on immunoSEQ multiplex PCR, and the TCRdb table lists in-frame clones only, not all of them. The sample lists 100,000 to 150,000 clones, 86% occurring once. The sequenced material came from peripheral blood. This receptor was obtained from a human donor in a cohort sampled during active COVID-19.

CDR3 region: CASTNPGQGQEQYF. CDR3 nucleotides: TGTGCCAGCACTAACCCGGGACAGGGTCAGGAGCAGTACTTC. The chain carries TRBV5-5 and TRBJ2-7; 9 nucleotides agree with TRBD1. The V and J ends lost 6 bases and 7 bases, in that order; junction bases with no gene match: 11. CDR1 and CDR2 (germline): SGHKS, YYEKEE (reference sequence). The CDR3 sequence is 14 residues long.